A single sample gave rise to the 23 T cell receptor beta chains below, sequenced in a study of CD8 T cells in ankylosing spondylitis (dated by TCRdb to about 2017). What the authors observed across the whole study: Blood from ankylosing spondylitis patients appeared to be characterized by a TCR beta motif composed of about 8 highly homologous amino acid variants.

Their cognate antigens are unknown. Library preparation employed 5' RACE. The sequencing machine was an Illumina HiSeq 2500. TCRdb took the public reads, trimmed them with fastp at Q25, ran MiXCR for clone calling and kept in-frame beta chains. Each entry merges the rows of one CDR3 protein and shows their most common DNA and genes. The sample includes 330,000 or so distinct CDR3 sequences, with 8% observed a single time. The ten largest make up less than 15% of the sample. Sequencing was done on a sample of blood, either unsorted or a sorted T cell fraction (not recorded which). Receptor source: a male donor with ankylosing spondylitis.

This clonotype appeared many times. The rearrangement links TRBV5-1 to TRBJ2-1, with D unresolved. The germline CDR1 and CDR2 sequences are SGHRS and YFSETQ. The V gene lost 1 base and the J gene lost 0 bases, with 8 bases spanning the gap. CDR3 length: 15 amino acids. For the CDR3, the DNA is TGCGCCAGCAGCTTGATAGGTAGCTCCTACAATGAGCAGTTCTTC. Its translation: CASSLIGSSYNEQFF.

Ten or more counts support this clonotype. The chain uses TRBV5-1 and TRBJ2-1; the match to TRBD1 covers 7 bases. This CDR3 spans 13 amino acids. Germline V gene data show CDR1 as SGHRS and CDR2 as YFSETQ. J lost 9 bases, V lost 3 bases, and 6 bases had no gene match. The CDR3 nucleotides are TGCGCCAGCAGCTCGACAGGGTTCGGTGAGCAGTTCTTC. It encodes CASSSTGFGEQFF.

In DNA, the CDR3 is TGCGCCAGCAGCACGGGACAATACAATGAGCAGTTCTTC. This gives the protein CASSTGQYNEQFF. The chain combines TRBV5-1 with TRBJ2-1, with TRBD1 as a possible D gene (6 bases). Per germline, CDR1 SGHRS and CDR2 YFSETQ. V was trimmed by 4 bases and J by 4 bases, leaving 9 bases between them. This CDR3 contains 13 residues.

This clonotype was observed a handful of times. The rearrangement uses TRBV12-3 or TRBV12-4 and TRBJ2-5; 8 bases line up with TRBD1. Unmatched junction bases numbered 10, after V lost 6 bases and J lost 4 bases. The CDR3 totals 15 residues. CDR3 in DNA: TGTGCCAGCAGCTGGTGGCAGGGGGCTGCAGAGACCCAGTACTTC. Translation: CASSWWQGAAETQYF.

The CDR3 sequence is CASRSGQEDIQYF. CDR3 sequence (DNA): TGTGCCAGCAGGTCCGGACAGGAGGACATTCAGTACTTC. The V call is TRBV28, the J call TRBJ2-4; TRBD1 matches at 7 bases. There are 13 residues in the CDR3. Germline V gives CDR1 MDHEN, CDR2 SYDVKM. J was trimmed by 8 bases and V by 6 bases; bases with no gene match: 7.

The chain links TRBV10-3 to TRBJ2-7; 8 bases are a match to TRBD1. Germline values: CDR1 ENHRY, CDR2 SYGVKD. J lost 6 bases, V lost 6 bases, and 10 bases had no gene match. CDR3 size: 14 residues. As DNA, the CDR3 is TGTGCCATCAGAGCGACGGACAGGGTAATCGAGCAGTACTTC. Its protein is CAIRATDRVIEQYF.

The table lists this clonotype with many counts. The chain has TRBV12-3 or TRBV12-4 and TRBJ2-1, with 8 bases fitting TRBD2. CDR3 length: 15 amino acids. After removal of 5 bases from V and 14 bases from J, the junction contained 17 bases not matched to a gene. In DNA form, the CDR3 reads TGTGCCAGCAGTCCAGACAGCGGGAGTGGTGTTCTGGAGTTCTTC. Translation gives CASSPDSGSGVLEFF.

This clonotype came up a few times. The chain employs TRBV3-1 and TRBJ1-1; D is undetermined. CDR1 is LGHDT, CDR2 YNNKEL, per germline (reference sequence). Trimming stripped 0 bases from V and 7 bases from J, with 18 bases between. This CDR3 is built from 16 residues. The CDR3 DNA is TGTGCCAGCAGCCAAGATCTTTGGCAAACTCGGAGTGAAGCTTTCTTT. This sequence encodes CASSQDLWQTRSEAFF.

Ten or more counts support this clonotype. The chain has TRBV5-1 and TRBJ2-6; D ambiguous. The germline V and J ends were trimmed by 0 bases and 0 bases, with 4 bases remaining between them. CDR3 length equals 15 residues. Per germline, CDR1 SGHRS and CDR2 YFSETQ. The CDR3: CASSLGGSGANVLTF. The CDR3 DNA reads TGCGCCAGCAGCTTGGGAGGCTCTGGGGCCAACGTCCTGACTTTC.

This clonotype was found many times. The chain joins TRBV29-1 to TRBJ1-1; D remains unclear. Germline CDR1 reads SQVTM; CDR2 reads ANQGSEA. V gave up 4 bases and J gave up 0 bases, with 12 bases separating them. CDR3 length equals 14 residues. The CDR3 sequence is CSVVFYTLNTEAFF. The CDR3 coding sequence is TGCAGCGTTGTTTTCTATACACTGAACACTGAAGCTTTCTTT.

This clonotype was recorded at least ten times. The V and J genes are TRBV19 and TRBJ1-5, with TRBD1 matching over 7 bases. V shed 2 bases, J shed 7 bases, and the junction held 5 bases outside the gene matches. This CDR3 region has 14 residues. Germline assignment: CDR1 LNHDA and CDR2 SQIVND (reference sequence). The CDR3 loop is CASSIRQGWQPQHF. The CDR3 DNA sequence: TGTGCCAGTAGTATAAGACAGGGTTGGCAGCCCCAGCATTTT. The entire variable domain, with the rest obtained from reference TRBV19 and TRBJ1-5, is as follows: DGGITQSPKYLFRKEGQNVTLSCEQNLNHDAMYWYRQDPGQGLRLIYYSQIVNDFQKGDIAEGYSVSREKKESFPLTVTSAQKNPTAFYLCASSIRQGWQPQHFGDGTRLSIL.

A remark on this clonotype: No DNA is shown, since the ends of the CDR3 on it are uncertain; the CDR3 is the one TCRdb lists. V gene TRBV5-1 combines with J gene TRBJ1-4; TRBD1 reflects the table's D call only, with no check against the DNA. The CDR3 contains 16 residues when both ends are counted. CDR1 and CDR2 (germline): SGHRS, YFSETQ. The CDR3 sequence is CASSSSGDQLMKNCFF.

The chain carries TRBV12-3 or TRBV12-4 and TRBJ1-1; 8 bases are shared with TRBD1. This CDR3 spans 12 amino acids. J was trimmed by 11 bases and V by 3 bases; bases with no gene match: 5. CDR3 loop: CASSFLDRVAFF. The CDR3 DNA sequence: TGTGCCAGCAGTTTTTTGGACAGGGTTGCTTTCTTT.

In this sample, this clonotype turned up many times. The chain carries TRBV5-1 and TRBJ2-2; a possible D gene is TRBD1 (5 bases). Germline CDR1 is SGHRS and CDR2 is YFSETQ. Trimming cost V 4 bases and J 2 bases, with 15 bases left between them. The CDR3 totals 16 residues. CDR3 DNA sequence: TGCGCCAGCAGCCTACTCTACAGGACCAACACCGGGGAGCTGTTTTTT. This encodes CASSLLYRTNTGELFF.

Only a few counts were recorded for this clonotype. The gene calls are TRBV7-3 and TRBJ2-1, with D tentatively TRBD2 (6 bases). Per the germline V gene, CDR1 is SGHTA and CDR2 is FQGTGA. V lost 2 bases and J 5 bases, leaving 13 bases between the germline ends. This CDR3 contains 15 residues. The CDR3 loop is CASSLAGPGDNEQFF. The CDR3 DNA reads as TGTGCCAGCAGCTTAGCGGGGCCGGGAGACAATGAGCAGTTCTTC.

The gene calls are TRBV3-1 and TRBJ2-2; 9 bases line up with TRBD1. J was trimmed by 7 bases and V by 3 bases; bases with no gene match: 3. The CDR3 consists of 14 residues. In germline, CDR1 is LGHDT, CDR2 YNNKEL (reference sequence). This chain's CDR3 is CASSQGQGIGELFF. CDR3 in DNA: TGTGCCAGCAGCCAGGGACAGGGTATCGGGGAGCTGTTTTTT.

The chain joins TRBV15 to TRBJ2-2; D may be TRBD2 (6 bases). The CDR3 has 16 amino acids. Trimming pared 0 bases from V and 2 bases from J, leaving 10 bases between. Germline CDR1 and CDR2: LNHNV and YYDKDF (reference sequence). The CDR3 region is CATSREAGINTGELFF. The CDR3 DNA reads TGTGCCACCAGCAGAGAGGCGGGGATCAACACCGGGGAGCTGTTTTTT. The entire variable domain, with the rest obtained from reference TRBV15 and TRBJ2-2, is as follows: DAMVIQNPRYQVTQFGKPVTLSCSQTLNHNVMYWYQQKSSQAPKLLFHYYDKDFNNEADTPDNFQSRRPNTSFCFLDIRSPGLGDTAMYLCATSREAGINTGELFFGEGSRLTVL.

J is TRBJ2-7 and V is TRBV7-2; TRBD1 matches at 8 bases. V trimming: 4 bases; J trimming: 7 bases; junction bases outside the gene matches: 12. The CDR3 extends over 15 amino acids. Germline V lookup: CDR1 SGHTA, CDR2 FQGNSA. The CDR3 sequence is CASSSYRGNSGEQYF. Here the CDR3 DNA reads TGTGCCAGCAGCTCTTACAGGGGGAATTCGGGGGAGCAGTACTTC.

This clonotype has a handful of counts. CDR3 sequence reads: CASSFGTERNTEAFF. In DNA form, the CDR3 reads TGCGCCAGCAGCTTCGGGACGGAACGTAACACTGAAGCTTTCTTT. V is TRBV5-1 and J is TRBJ1-1, with D possibly TRBD1 on 5 matching bases. V was cut by 2 bases and J by 2 bases, with 13 bases left in between. Germline V gives CDR1 SGHRS, CDR2 YFSETQ. There are 15 residues in the CDR3.

This clonotype was picked up many times. The rearrangement joins TRBV9 to TRBJ2-1; 10 nucleotides align to TRBD2. The V and J ends lost 4 bases and 0 bases, in that order; junction bases with no gene match: 7. The V gene's germline CDR1 is SGDLS and CDR2 YYNGEE. CDR3 length: 17 amino acids. Here the CDR3 DNA reads TGTGCCAGCAGCATACGAGCGGGAGGGCCCTCCTACAATGAGCAGTTCTTC. Translated: CASSIRAGGPSYNEQFF. The whole variable domain, filled in from reference TRBV9 and TRBJ2-1, reads DSGVTQTPKHLITATGQRVTLRCSPRSGDLSVYWYQQSLDQGLQFLIQYYNGEERAKGNILERFSAQQFPDLHSELNLSSLELGDSALYFCASSIRAGGPSYNEQFFGPGTRLTVL.

V usage is TRBV18 and J usage is TRBJ2-5, with 7 bases aligning to TRBD1. This CDR3 comprises 14 residues. In germline, CDR1 is KGHSH, CDR2 LQKENI. With 3 bases clipped from V and 5 bases from J, the junction kept 6 bases outside the gene matches. CDR3 DNA: TGTGCCAGCTCACCTAAGACAGGGCCGGAGACCCAGTACTTC. This translates into CASSPKTGPETQYF.

In this sample, this clonotype turned up many times. V and J are TRBV28 and TRBJ2-3; D is undetermined. The CDR3 consists of 16 residues. Germline V lookup: CDR1 MDHEN, CDR2 SYDVKM. V lost 5 bases and J 1 base, leaving 16 bases between the germline ends. CDR3 in amino acids: CASSPTAPWGTDTQYF. The CDR3 DNA reads TGTGCCAGCAGTCCTACAGCGCCGTGGGGCACAGATACGCAGTATTTT.

This clonotype has a handful of counts. The chain has TRBV5-6 and TRBJ2-3; 13 bases match TRBD2. Trimming took 1 base from V and 4 from J; bases not matched to a gene: 3. The CDR3 runs to 16 residues. CDR1 is SGHDT, CDR2 YYEEEE, per germline. DNA of the CDR3: TGTGCCAGCAGCTTGATCGGACTAGCGGGAGCAGATACGCAGTATTTT. This gives the protein CASSLIGLAGADTQYF. The full variable domain, in which reference TRBV5-6 and TRBJ2-3 provide the parts outside the CDR3, is DAGVTQSPTHLIKTRGQQVTLRCSPKSGHDTVSWYQQALGQGPQFIFQYYEEEERQRGNFPDRFSGHQFPNYSSELNVNALLLGDSALYLCASSLIGLAGADTQYFGPGTRLTVL.